This T cell receptor (beta chain) comes out of a study of T cells expressing NK-cell markers. Study at large: CD3+CD56+NKG2C+, CD3+CD56+NKG2C- and CD3+CD56-NKG2C+ T cells, once sorted, supplied the TCR beta repertoires. Study-wide points: These clonotypes also led the CD3+CD56-NKG2C+ fraction in several donors. Nothing established the HCMV specificity of expanded NKG2C+ T cell clones.

TCRdb re-called the 5' RACE reads; every CDR3 protein appears as one record, without DNA. The repertoire table contains about 180,000 distinct CDR3 sequences. With regard to this clonotype: No antigen is known for it.

The sequencing input was blood T cells: a sorted CD56 or NKG2C T cell subset, CD4+ or CD8+ T cells, or bulk PBMC T cells (not recorded which). The sequence came from a man aged 18 to 69 in good health.

Here the CDR3 reads CASSFLVGTEAFF. The chain carries TRBV7-2 and TRBJ1-1. Germline CDR1 and CDR2: SGHTA and FQGNSA. The CDR3 consists of 13 residues.